The rows below give T cell receptor beta chains drawn from one sample of a study of CD8+CD57+ T cells in acquired aplastic anemia. TCRdb reprocessed the reads via MiXCR and lists one record per CDR3 protein. Seen here are 190,000 or so distinct CDR3 sequences, approximately 48% observed once, and the top ten hold roughly 2%. Sequencing was performed on sorted CD4+, CD8+, or CD8+CD57+ T cells (not recorded which) from PBMCs. These receptors were collected from a human donor with aplastic anemia. Both conserved end residues are part of each CDR3. The D gene is left open where the match is weak. The size field is filled for only some rows; it gives once, few, many or a size class.

>TRBV19|TRBJ1-1|TRBD1|few
CASNDRGNTEAFF
TGTGCCAGCAACGACAGGGGCAACACTGAAGCTTTCTTT
>TRBV9|TRBJ2-3|.|many
CASSAVIGVNTDTQYF
TGTGCCAGCAGCGCCGTCATCGGCGTCAACACAGATACGCAGTATTTT
>TRBV6-1|TRBJ2-7|.|.
CAIKGGEQYF
TGTGCCATCAAAGGTGGCGAGCAGTACTTC
>TRBV2|TRBJ1-6|.|.
CASQWNGLNNSPLHF
TGTGCCAGCCAGTGGAATGGGCTCAATAATTCACCCCTCCACTTT
>TRBV11-1|TRBJ1-6|.|.
CASSLGQSDSPLHF
TGTGCCAGCAGCTTAGGACAATCAGATTCACCCCTCCACTTT
>TRBV6-1|TRBJ2-7|.|.
CASSNLRDYEQYF
TGTGCCAGCAGTAATCTCAGAGACTACGAGCAGTACTTC
>TRBV7-2|TRBJ2-7|TRBD2|many
CASRRLAGGEQYF
TGTGCCAGCAGGCGACTAGCGGGGGGGGAGCAGTACTTC
>TRBV2|TRBJ2-2|.|.
CASSVAPRIQSGELFF
TGTGCCAGCAGTGTTGCACCGAGGATACAAAGCGGGGAGCTGTTTTTT
>TRBV29-1|TRBJ1-6|.|.
CSVEDETGERSSYNSPLHF
TGCAGCGTTGAAGATGAGACAGGTGAAAGGAGCTCCTATAATTCACCCCTCCACTTT
>TRBV15|TRBJ2-1|TRBD1|.
CATNPGGSQAYNEQFF
TGTGCCACCAACCCAGGGGGCTCTCAAGCTTACAATGAGCAGTTCTTC
>TRBV5-1|TRBJ2-7|.|many
CASSPIAGTSKEEQYF
TGCGCCAGCAGCCCTATCGCCGGGACATCAAAAGAGGAGCAGTACTTC
>TRBV29-1|TRBJ2-3|.|.
CSVRTGLYTDTQYF
TGCAGCGTTAGGACAGGACTATACACAGATACGCAGTATTTT
>TRBV24-1|TRBJ1-3|TRBD1|.
CATSDPGTGHTIYF
TGTGCCACCAGTGATCCCGGGACAGGACACACCATATATTTT
>TRBV10-3|TRBJ2-5|TRBD2|many
CATGTSAPLEETQYF
TGTGCCACCGGGACTAGCGCGCCCTTGGAGGAGACCCAGTACTTC
>TRBV20-1|TRBJ2-7|TRBD1|few
CSASTGTGMDEQYF
TGCAGTGCTAGTACCGGGACAGGGATGGACGAGCAGTACTTC
>TRBV19|TRBJ1-1|.|.
CASSIGVTEAFF
TGTGCCAGTAGTATCGGGGTCACTGAAGCTTTCTTT
>TRBV11-2|TRBJ1-3|.|few
CASSIQGPSGNTIYF
TGTGCCAGCAGCATACAGGGCCCTTCTGGAAACACCATATATTTT
>TRBV7-4|TRBJ2-7|TRBD2|.
CASSFGGAGEQYF
TGTGCCAGCAGCTTCGGGGGGGCTGGTGAGCAGTACTTC
>TRBV6-2/TRBV6-3|TRBJ1-6|.|.
CASSYSIRDSPLHF
TGTGCCAGCAGTTACTCGATCCGAGATTCACCCCTCCACTTT
>TRBV24-1|TRBJ2-1|TRBD2|.
CATSDGLAAYNEQFF
TGTGCCACCAGTGACGGACTAGCGGCCTACAATGAGCAGTTCTTC
>TRBV15|TRBJ1-1|.|.
CATSTLGLSAFF
TGTGCCACCAGCACCCTAGGGCTGTCAGCTTTCTTT
>TRBV2|TRBJ2-7|.|.
CASSPDHARSYEQYF
TGTGCCAGCAGCCCGGACCACGCACGTTCCTACGAGCAGTACTTC
>TRBV5-5|TRBJ2-5|.|many
CASSLSETQETQYF
TGTGCCAGCAGCTTGTCGGAGACCCAAGAGACCCAGTACTTC
>TRBV5-1|TRBJ2-7|TRBD2|.
CASSLAGTSVYEQYF
TGCGCCAGCAGCTTGGCCGGGACTAGCGTCTACGAGCAGTACTTC
>TRBV10-3|TRBJ1-2|.|many
CAISEQGRNYGYTF
TGTGCCATCAGTGAGCAAGGCAGGAACTATGGCTACACCTTC
>TRBV3-1|TRBJ1-6|.|many
CASSQDSTGRSPLHF
TGTGCCAGCAGCCAAGATAGTACAGGGCGCTCACCCCTCCACTTT
>TRBV10-3|TRBJ1-1|.|.
CAISGQTGNTEAFF
TGTGCCATCAGTGGACAGACTGGGAACACTGAAGCTTTCTTT
>TRBV24-1|TRBJ2-7|TRBD1|.
CATSDSRQGGKTYEQYF
TGTGCCACCAGTGACTCACGACAGGGTGGAAAGACCTACGAGCAGTACTTC
>TRBV11-1|TRBJ2-7|TRBD1|.
CASTPDRRESYEQYF
TGTGCCAGCACCCCGGACAGGAGAGAATCCTACGAGCAGTACTTC
>TRBV6-2/TRBV6-3|TRBJ1-1|.|few
CASSYSGGIEAFF
TGTGCCAGCAGTTACTCCGGGGGGATTGAAGCTTTCTTT
>TRBV11-2|TRBJ2-1|.|many
CASSSINWAEGQFF
TGTGCCAGCAGCTCCATCAACTGGGCCGAGGGGCAGTTCTTC
>TRBV10-3|TRBJ1-3|TRBD1|.
CAIRGTGKNTIYF
TGTGCCATCAGGGGGACAGGGAAGAACACCATATATTTT
>TRBV20-1|TRBJ2-7|TRBD1|many
CSATPLAGGDEQYF
TGCAGTGCTACGCCTCTGGCAGGGGGCGACGAGCAGTACTTC
>TRBV18|TRBJ1-2|.|many
CASSPLGGGYTF
TGTGCCAGCTCACCGTTGGGCGGTGGCTACACCTTC
>TRBV5-1|TRBJ2-2|.|many
CASLFLAVGGTGELFF
TGCGCGAGCTTATTTCTAGCCGTCGGTGGCACCGGGGAGCTGTTTTTT
>TRBV19|TRBJ1-5|.|.
CASRVEDQPQHF
TGTGCCAGTAGAGTAGAGGATCAGCCCCAGCATTTT
>TRBV5-6|TRBJ1-1|.|.
CASSLERWGSAEAFF
TGTGCCAGCAGCTTGGAGAGGTGGGGGTCAGCTGAAGCTTTCTTT
>TRBV20-1|TRBJ2-7|TRBD1|few
CSARRDSYEQYF
TGCAGTGCTAGGAGGGACAGTTACGAGCAGTACTTC
>TRBV6-5|TRBJ1-3|.|many
CASSYADPGSGNTIYF
TGTGCCAGCAGTTACGCAGACCCTGGCTCTGGAAACACCATATATTTT
>TRBV19|TRBJ2-1|.|.
CASSNLQSYNEQFF
TGTGCCAGTAGTAATCTACAGTCCTACAATGAGCAGTTCTTC
>TRBV2|TRBJ2-5|TRBD1|many
CASRGTAQETQYF
TGTGCCAGCAGGGGGACAGCTCAAGAGACCCAGTACTTC
>TRBV7-9|TRBJ1-6|TRBD1|.
CASSRGQDYSPLHF
TGTGCCAGCAGCCGAGGACAGGACTATTCACCCCTCCACTTT
>TRBV4-1|TRBJ1-5|.|.
CASSRGAGPNQPQHF
TGCGCCAGCAGCCGCGGGGCAGGGCCTAATCAGCCCCAGCATTTT
>TRBV2|TRBJ1-3|.|many
CASSANVGGGNTIYF
TGTGCCAGCAGTGCCAATGTGGGGGGAGGAAACACCATATATTTT
>TRBV25-1|TRBJ2-2|.|.
CASSRQDPNTGELFF
TGTGCCAGCTCGAGACAGGATCCGAACACCGGGGAGCTGTTTTTT
>TRBV15|TRBJ1-1|.|.
CATSSDGSYTEAFF
TGTGCCACCAGCAGTGATGGGTCCTACACTGAAGCTTTCTTT
>TRBV30|TRBJ1-4|.|once
CAWSVRGRVDEKLFF
TGTGCCTGGAGTGTACGGGGGCGTGTGGATGAAAAACTGTTTTTT
>TRBV19|TRBJ2-3|.|few
CASSIRGGYPDTQYF
TGTGCCAGTAGTATCCGGGGTGGGTACCCAGATACGCAGTATTTT
>TRBV4-2|TRBJ2-2|.|.
CASSPQGASNTGELFF
TGTGCCAGCAGCCCACAGGGAGCCTCGAACACCGGGGAGCTGTTTTTT
>TRBV2|TRBJ2-7|TRBD2|.
CASSLAGGPKYEQYF
TGTGCCAGCAGTTTAGCGGGAGGGCCTAAGTACGAGCAGTACTTC
>TRBV7-9|TRBJ2-5|.|.
CASSSASSETQYF
TGTGCCAGCAGTTCGGCCAGTTCAGAGACCCAGTACTTC
>TRBV5-1|TRBJ1-1|.|many
CASRGTEAFF
TGCGCCAGCAGAGGTACTGAAGCTTTCTTT
>TRBV5-1|TRBJ2-7|.|.
CASRGVQGSVEQYF
TGCGCCAGCAGAGGGGTCCAGGGATCGGTCGAGCAGTACTTC